This TCR beta chain emerged from a study of T cells after yellow fever vaccination. Study-level findings and limits: Booster sampling recovered most clones from primary vaccination (96% CD4, approximately 90% CD8). Abundant clonotypes (contaminants from the bulk population) could be present in FACS-sorted repertoires. When the response was secondary, it was weaker but reached its peak faster, day 5 versus 15.

The CDR3 sequence runs 8 residues, both termini included. Concerning this clonotype: What it binds is unknown. Likely a read error: the CDR3 ends without its conserved phenylalanine or tryptophan. The limits of the CDR3 on the DNA are not certain, so only TCRdb's listed CDR3 is given.

The authors made TCR cDNA by 5'RACE template switching, adding a universal primer site and UMIs. TCRdb redid the calling of the 5' RACE reads with MiXCR, one entry per CDR3 protein. The sample yields approximately 550,000 distinct CDR3 sequences, 15% to 20% seen once. The source of this sequence is a man aged 25 to 45 who received the YFV17D yellow fever vaccine. The chain combines TRBV21-1 with TRBJ2-7. TRBV21-1 is a listed pseudogene. This specimen was PBMCs, taken 15 days after the yellow fever booster vaccination. The CDR3 loop reads CASSKEDL.